This T cell receptor beta chain is drawn from a study of cytomegalovirus exposure and HLA in healthy donors. Regarding the study as a whole: Relative to equally common others, HLA-associated TCR beta chains showed greater clonal expansion in a later analysis. The study recorded about 150 TCR beta chains that were cytomegalovirus-associated.

Germline V gene sequence: CDR1 MDHEN, CDR2 SYDVKM. Trimming removed 4 bases from V and 0 bases from J, with 15 bases in between. This CDR3 has 16 amino acids. Use of 60 Vbeta and 13 Jbeta primers characterized the PCR. Measured with immunoSEQ multiplex PCR; TCRdb has only the in-frame clones, and not every one. This table holds 95,000 to 110,000 clones. As regards this clone: The antigen is undetermined.

Sequencing was performed on PBMCs. This receptor was taken from a man aged 40-49 years in good health and CMV-seronegative. The genes are TRBV28 and TRBJ2-5; weak D call: TRBD1 (5 bases). The chain's CDR3 is CASSSPGAPYQETQYF. In DNA, the CDR3 is TGTGCCAGCAGTTCCCCTGGGGCCCCGTACCAAGAGACCCAGTACTTC.